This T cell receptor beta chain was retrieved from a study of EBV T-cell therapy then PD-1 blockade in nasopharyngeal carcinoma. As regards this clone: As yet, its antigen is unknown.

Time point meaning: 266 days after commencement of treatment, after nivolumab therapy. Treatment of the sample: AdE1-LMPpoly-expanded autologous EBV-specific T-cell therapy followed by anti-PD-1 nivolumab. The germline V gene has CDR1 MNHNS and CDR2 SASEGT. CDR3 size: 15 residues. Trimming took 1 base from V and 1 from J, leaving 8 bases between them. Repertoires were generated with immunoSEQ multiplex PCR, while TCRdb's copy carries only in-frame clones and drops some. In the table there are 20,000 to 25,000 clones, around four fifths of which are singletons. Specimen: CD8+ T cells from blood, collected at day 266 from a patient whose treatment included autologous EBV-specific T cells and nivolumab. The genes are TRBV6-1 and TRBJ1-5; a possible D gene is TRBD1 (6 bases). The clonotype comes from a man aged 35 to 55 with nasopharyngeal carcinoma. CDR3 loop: CASSEEGGSNQPQHF. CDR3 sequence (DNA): TGTGCCAGCAGTGAAGAGGGGGGAAGCAATCAGCCCCAGCATTTT.